The entry that follows covers one T cell receptor beta chain sequence. This record comes from a study of blood T cell repertoires in COVID-19. Germline loops: CDR1 SGDLS, CDR2 YYNGEE. The length of the CDR3 is 17 residues. V lost 1 base and J lost 2; bases outside the gene matches: 11. Methods used by the authors: Amplification with reference gene primers provided the estimates of nucleated cell counts. Clones were read by immunoSEQ multiplex PCR, and TCRdb kept only the in-frame ones, dropping some. D and trimming come from the DNA, and the V and J calls and clone size come from that table. The sample lists 200,000 to 250,000 clones; 83% were seen once.

The genes are TRBV9 and TRBJ2-5; 7 bases map to TRBD2. This clonotype originated in a woman aged 45-65 years who had been exposed to COVID-19. Source material: PBMCs or T cells enriched from blood (not recorded which). This CDR3 reads CASSVRLAHYKQETQYF. DNA for the CDR3: TGTGCCAGCAGCGTAAGACTAGCCCATTATAAACAAGAGACCCAGTACTTC.